This T cell receptor (beta chain) was identified in a study of cytomegalovirus exposure and HLA in healthy donors. Repertoires were generated with immunoSEQ multiplex PCR, while TCRdb's copy carries only in-frame clones and drops some. Of 200,000 or so clones in the sample, approximately 86% were seen once. J was trimmed by 4 bases and V by 4 bases; bases with no gene match: 14. Germline lookup yields CDR1 SGHNT and CDR2 YYREEE (reference sequence). CDR3 size: 17 residues. This clonotype originated in a woman between 18 and 30 years old in good health and CMV-seronegative. The V gene is TRBV5-4, the J gene TRBJ2-1; 7 bases are shared with TRBD1. The sample was PBMCs. In DNA form, the CDR3 reads TGTGCCAGCAGCCTTCCGACAGGGTTTGAGCGATACAATGAGCAGTTCTTC. Its protein is CASSLPTGFERYNEQFF.